This passage covers 19 T cell receptor beta chains from one sample sequenced in a study of T cells expressing NK-cell markers. One entry per CDR3 protein, without DNA, is what TCRdb gives after re-calling the 5' RACE reads. This listing includes 4,500 to 7,000 distinct CDR3 sequences. The sample taken for sequencing was blood T cells: a sorted CD56 or NKG2C T cell subset, CD4+ or CD8+ T cells, or bulk PBMC T cells (not recorded which). Receptor source: a man between 18 and 29 years old in good health.

The V call is TRBV6-4, the J call TRBJ2-4; TCRdb lists TRBD1, though no DNA is available to test this call. This CDR3 spans 14 amino acids. Germline V gene lookup returns CDR1 MRHNA and CDR2 SNTAGT. The CDR3 protein is CASSESGGANIQYF.

The V call is TRBV6-4, the J call TRBJ2-2; TCRdb's D call of TRBD1 is untestable without DNA. Germline assignment: CDR1 MRHNA and CDR2 SNTAGT. The length of the CDR3 is 16 residues. The CDR3 sequence is CASEQGATDGAGELFF.

The rearrangement joins TRBV7-2 to TRBJ1-6. The CDR3 sequence is 15 residues long. Germline V gives CDR1 SGHTA, CDR2 FQGNSA. The CDR3: CASSPILGNNSPLHF.

The CDR3 spells CASSLAAGKAYEQYF. The chain uses TRBV12-3 or TRBV12-4 and TRBJ2-7; TCRdb's D gene call, TRBD1, goes unchecked for lack of DNA. CDR3 length: 15 residues.

The chain employs TRBV7-8 and TRBJ2-7. This CDR3 spans 14 amino acids. Germline V gene data show CDR1 as SGHVS and CDR2 as FQNEAQ. This CDR3 reads CASSLLLADYEQYF.

V gene TRBV30 combines with J gene TRBJ1-2; TCRdb lists TRBD1, though no DNA is available to test this call. This CDR3 region has 14 residues. Germline-derived CDR1 and CDR2 are GTSNPN and SVGIG (reference sequence). The CDR3 here is CAWRLRGRSYGYTF.

The V gene is TRBV25-1, the J gene TRBJ1-6; TCRdb picks TRBD1, but there is no DNA to check that call. The germline V gene has CDR1 MGHDK and CDR2 SYGVNS. The CDR3 loop spans 20 amino acids. This CDR3 reads CASSEYAGGSAQAYNSPLHF.

V and J are TRBV20-1 and TRBJ2-5; TCRdb reports TRBD2, a call that lacks DNA to check it against. Germline CDR1 and CDR2: DFQATT and SNEGSKA (reference sequence). The CDR3 consists of 15 residues. Here the CDR3 reads CSARSLAGVGETQYF.

The CDR3 sequence: CASRIGNLGQGAQRYYNEQFF. The chain combines TRBV10-1 with TRBJ2-1; TCRdb gives TRBD1 as the D gene, but with no DNA this cannot be confirmed. This CDR3 is 21 amino acids long. Germline V gene lookup returns CDR1 WNHNN and CDR2 SYGVQD (reference sequence).

J is TRBJ1-1 and V is TRBV19. The CDR3 runs 13 residues. The germline CDR1 and CDR2 sequences are LNHDA and SQIVND (reference sequence). CDR3 in amino acids: CASSISRNTEAFF.

V is TRBV20-1 and J is TRBJ2-7; absent DNA, TCRdb's TRBD2 call cannot be checked. This CDR3 comprises 13 residues. CDR1 and CDR2 (germline): DFQATT, SNEGSKA (reference sequence). CDR3 loop: CSARGGLSYEQYF.

This chain links TRBV20-1 with TRBJ1-5; TCRdb's D call, TRBD1, is unchecked because there is no DNA. CDR1 DFQATT and CDR2 SNEGSKA come from the germline V gene (reference sequence). The CDR3 is 15 residues long. The CDR3 is CSARDGGRDNQPQHF.

The rearrangement joins TRBV20-1 to TRBJ2-5; the TRBD1 assignment by TCRdb is unverifiable without DNA. This CDR3 is built from 15 residues. CDR1 is DFQATT and CDR2 is SNEGSKA in the germline V gene (reference sequence). The CDR3 region is CSARTGEDQQETQYF.

The rearrangement joins TRBV19 to TRBJ2-7; the TCRdb call, TRBD1, lacks DNA for checking. The CDR3 spans 13 residues. Germline V gives CDR1 LNHDA, CDR2 SQIVND (reference sequence). The CDR3 loop is CASLDREKGEQYF.

The chain is built from TRBV20-1 and TRBJ2-3; the D call of TRBD2 rests on TCRdb alone, since no DNA is present to check it. The CDR3 contains 16 residues. CDR1 and CDR2 (germline): DFQATT, SNEGSKA (reference sequence). The CDR3 protein is CSARSLLAGGSDTQYF.

The chain links TRBV2 to TRBJ1-1. There are 13 residues in the CDR3. Germline lookup yields CDR1 SNHLY and CDR2 FYNNEI. This chain's CDR3 is CASSGEIIPEAFF.

This chain connects TRBV6-2 or TRBV6-3 to TRBJ2-2; TCRdb outputs TRBD1, but without DNA this stays unchecked. Germline CDR1 MNHEY, CDR2 SVGEGT. The CDR3 length is 17 residues. Here the CDR3 reads CASRETGLESNTGELFF.

By frequency, this clonotype is medium-sized. CDR3 residues: CASSFIQDLPGGELFF. V gene TRBV5-1 combines with J gene TRBJ2-2; as DNA is missing, the TRBD1 call by TCRdb cannot be tested. This CDR3 has 16 amino acids. Germline loops: CDR1 SGHRS, CDR2 YFSETQ.

The chain couples TRBV12-3 or TRBV12-4 to TRBJ2-1; TCRdb indicates TRBD2, and absent DNA this call remains unverified. The CDR3 spans 20 residues. The CDR3: CASSLEVGTSGRISYNEQFF.